These 32 T cell receptor beta chains were sequenced from one sample in a study of cytomegalovirus exposure and HLA in healthy donors. It was with 60 Vbeta and 13 Jbeta primers that the PCR ran. Some clones are missing from TCRdb's copy, which holds only in-frame ones; the method was immunoSEQ multiplex PCR. The table records 150,000 to 200,000 clones, under 80% of them present only once. The material sequenced was PBMCs. These receptors all stem from a man between 35 and 55 years old in good health and CMV-seronegative.

The chain joins TRBV6-5 to TRBJ1-6; 7 bases are a match to TRBD1. The germline CDR1 and CDR2 sequences are MNHEY and SVGAGI. The V segment lost 5 bases and the J segment 9 bases; nucleotides outside the gene matches: 7. CDR3 length equals 14 residues. The DNA of the CDR3 is TGTGCCAGCAGTAACAGACAGGGCAGTTCACCCCTCCACTTT. Translation: CASSNRQGSSPLHF.

The chain has TRBV28 and TRBJ2-7; D ambiguous. CDR3 length: 13 amino acids. With 6 bases removed from V and 4 bases from J, the gap between germline ends came to 13 bases. The V gene's germline CDR1 is MDHEN and CDR2 SYDVKM. The CDR3 here is CASRQIHPYEQYF. The CDR3 coding sequence is TGTGCCAGCAGACAGATCCACCCGTACGAGCAGTACTTC.

This clone was recorded a few times. A read error may produce the germline difference seen at one junction end. The chain carries TRBV7-9 and TRBJ1-3; 10 positions agree with TRBD1. This CDR3 is built from 18 residues. Germline CDR1 reads SEHNR; CDR2 reads FQNEAQ (reference sequence). The CDR3 sequence: CSSSLRTGGFVSGNTIYF. The CDR3 DNA reads as TGTTCCAGCAGCTTGAGGACAGGGGGTTTCGTCTCTGGAAACACCATATATTTT.

J is TRBJ1-6 and V is TRBV12-5, with TRBD1 matching over 10 bases. Germline CDR1 is LGHNT and CDR2 is FRNRAP. CDR3 size: 12 residues. Trimming took 9 bases from V and 8 from J; bases not matched to a gene: 1. The CDR3 protein is CASGTGDSPLHF. The DNA of the CDR3 is TGTGCTAGCGGGACAGGGGATTCACCCCTCCACTTT.

Comments on this clone: At one boundary the junction diverges from the germline segment, which might be a read error. J is TRBJ2-2 and V is TRBV7-9; weak D call: TRBD2 (8 bases). The germline CDR1 and CDR2 sequences are SEHNR and FQNEAQ (reference sequence). The CDR3 has 14 amino acids. The CDR3 nucleotides are TGTTCCAGCAGCTTAGCGGGACAGCCCGGGGAGCTGTTTTTT. Protein: CSSSLAGQPGELFF.

This chain links TRBV4-3 with TRBJ2-7; no definite D call. Trimming pared 0 bases from V and 3 bases from J, leaving 12 bases between. There are 15 residues in the CDR3. Germline V CDR1 and CDR2: LGHNA, YSLEER. In DNA, the CDR3 is TGCGCCAGCAGCCAAGAGGTTGGCACCTTCTACGAGCAGTACTTC. This codes for CASSQEVGTFYEQYF.

The chain uses TRBV18 and TRBJ2-5; no reliable D call. V was shortened by 3 bases and J by 3 bases, with 8 bases between the two germline ends. The length of the CDR3 is 13 residues. Germline V gives CDR1 KGHSH, CDR2 LQKENI. The CDR3 is CASSPGNKETQYF. The CDR3 DNA sequence: TGTGCCAGCTCACCGGGCAACAAAGAGACCCAGTACTTC.

V and J are TRBV6-4 and TRBJ2-3; the D gene is possibly TRBD2 (6 bases). CDR3 length: 15 residues. Trimming took 6 bases from V and 1 from J, leaving 14 bases between them. Germline V gene data show CDR1 as MRHNA and CDR2 as SNTAGT. The CDR3 is CASSARGGGTDTQYF. DNA of the CDR3: TGTGCCAGCAGCGCTAGGGGCGGGGGCACAGATACGCAGTATTTT.

J is TRBJ2-7 and V is TRBV9; 7 bases are shared with TRBD1. This CDR3 comprises 14 residues. Germline lookup yields CDR1 SGDLS and CDR2 YYNGEE. V trimming: 4 bases; J trimming: 4 bases; junction bases outside the gene matches: 8. DNA of the CDR3: TGTGCCAGCAGCCTCAGGACAGGAGGATACGAGCAGTACTTC. Translating it yields CASSLRTGGYEQYF.

The rearrangement links TRBV5-1 to TRBJ2-2; 8 bases are a match to TRBD2. Trimming took 4 bases from V and 7 from J; bases not matched to a gene: 9. The CDR3 loop spans 15 amino acids. CDR1 SGHRS and CDR2 YFSETQ come from the germline V gene. CDR3 in amino acids: CASSGGGRVIGELFF. The CDR3 DNA sequence: TGCGCCAGCAGCGGCGGGGGGCGGGTCATCGGGGAGCTGTTTTTT.

This clone was seen a few times. The rearrangement uses TRBV2 and TRBJ1-1, with a possible D match to TRBD1 (5 bases). The CDR3 is 13 residues long. Germline CDR1 is SNHLY and CDR2 is FYNNEI. Trimming shortened V by 8 bases and J by 2 bases, and 12 bases separated the two germline ends. CDR3 in amino acids: CASVGGSNTEAFF. CDR3 nucleotides: TGTGCCAGCGTGGGGGGGTCCAACACTGAAGCTTTCTTT.

The chain uses TRBV5-1 and TRBJ1-2; TRBD1 might be the D (6 bases). There are 13 residues in the CDR3. The ends were cut back, 3 bases at V and 8 bases at J, with 14 bases in the middle. Germline CDR1 is SGHRS and CDR2 is YFSETQ. The CDR3 loop is CASSSGVSGGYTF. For the CDR3, the DNA is TGCGCCAGCAGCTCAGGGGTGTCTGGCGGCTACACCTTC.

This clone was seen only a few times. J is TRBJ2-7 and V is TRBV6-5, with 12 bases identical to TRBD2. After removal of 7 bases from V and 4 bases from J, the junction contained 5 bases not matched to a gene. The CDR3 totals 14 residues. Germline-derived CDR1 and CDR2 are MNHEY and SVGAGI. DNA of the CDR3: TGTGCCAGCACTGGACTAGCGGGGAAATACGAGCAGTACTTC. Its protein is CASTGLAGKYEQYF.

This chain links TRBV30 with TRBJ1-5, with D tentatively TRBD1 (6 bases). V was shortened by 3 bases and J by 4 bases, with 10 bases between the two germline ends. Germline V lookup: CDR1 GTSNPN, CDR2 SVGIG (reference sequence). The CDR3 loop spans 13 amino acids. The CDR3 here is CAWRSQGNQPQHF. The CDR3 DNA is TGTGCCTGGAGAAGTCAGGGGAATCAGCCCCAGCATTTT.

CDR3 sequence reads: CASSLVPGYNEQFF. For the CDR3, the DNA is TGTGCCAGCAGCTTAGTACCGGGTTACAATGAGCAGTTCTTC. V usage is TRBV7-2 and J usage is TRBJ2-1; D remains ambiguous. The CDR3 contains 14 residues. Deletions cut 1 base from V and 4 bases from J, with 8 bases between. CDR1 is SGHTA, CDR2 FQGNSA, per germline.

Relative to its sample, this clone is large. The chain combines TRBV7-9 with TRBJ2-4; the match to TRBD2 covers 11 bases. V was clipped by 0 bases and J by 4 bases; unmatched bases: 2. Per the germline V gene, CDR1 is SEHNR and CDR2 is FQNEAQ (reference sequence). The CDR3 spans 16 residues. The CDR3 DNA reads TGTGCCAGCAGCTTAGCTACTAGCGGGAGAAAAAACATTCAGTACTTC. Its protein product is CASSLATSGRKNIQYF.

The V gene is TRBV21-1, the J gene TRBJ1-1; the table's D call TRBD1 went unverified against the DNA. TRBV21-1 is a listed pseudogene. This CDR3 has 17 residues. The CDR3 reads CASSKEGTGDMNTEAFF. The CDR3 DNA is TGTGCCAGCAGCAAAGAAGGAACAGGGGACATGAACACTGAAGCTTTCTTT.

This chain links TRBV9 with TRBJ1-2; 7 bases map to TRBD1. The length of the CDR3 is 14 residues. The V gene end was trimmed by 4 bases and the J gene end by 2 bases; junction bases not matched to a gene: 5. Germline CDR1 reads SGDLS; CDR2 reads YYNGEE. The CDR3 DNA reads TGTGCCAGCAGCCGGGACAGAAAGAACTATGGCTACACCTTC. This codes for CASSRDRKNYGYTF.

The table lists this clone with a few counts. V is TRBV5-1 and J is TRBJ1-4, with 8 bases matching TRBD1. Trimming cost V 4 bases and J 4 bases; bases outside gene matches: 3. This CDR3 spans 14 amino acids. Germline loops: CDR1 SGHRS, CDR2 YFSETQ. CDR3 in DNA: TGCGCCAGCAGCCGCGGACAGGGTAATGAAAAACTGTTTTTT. This gives the protein CASSRGQGNEKLFF.

This clone was seen a few times. CDR3 nucleotide sequence: TGTGCCAGCAGCCAAGGACTAGCGGGACTGTCCTACGAGCAGTACTTC. Translating gives CASSQGLAGLSYEQYF. This sequence joins TRBV4-2 and TRBJ2-7; 11 bases map to TRBD2. The CDR3 spans 16 residues. V was pared by 1 base and J by 1 base, with 3 bases of the junction left unmatched. Germline assignment: CDR1 LGHNA and CDR2 YNFKEQ.

The chain combines TRBV30 with TRBJ1-1; the D is unclear. The CDR3 is made up of 12 amino acids. V was trimmed by 7 bases and J by 1 base, leaving 10 bases between them. Germline values: CDR1 GTSNPN, CDR2 SVGIG (reference sequence). The chain's CDR3 is CASIRENTEAFF. CDR3 DNA: TGTGCCTCAATACGGGAGAACACTGAAGCTTTCTTT.

The CDR3 bases are TGCGCCAGCAAAGGAAGGGCGGAGGCCGCGGAAAAACTGTTTTTT. Translating it yields CASKGRAEAAEKLFF. V and J are TRBV10-2 and TRBJ1-4; no clear D gene. Trimming took 7 bases from V and 8 from J, leaving 20 bases between them. CDR3 length: 15 amino acids. CDR1 and CDR2 (germline): WSHSY, SAAADI.

The chain has TRBV2 and TRBJ2-7; the match to TRBD1 covers 7 bases. This CDR3 contains 15 residues. Germline trimming cut 4 bases from V and 6 bases from J; bases unmatched to any gene: 12. CDR1 is SNHLY and CDR2 is FYNNEI in the germline V gene. CDR3 amino acids: CASSAGTASSGEQYF. CDR3 bases: TGTGCCAGCAGTGCCGGGACAGCTTCATCGGGCGAGCAGTACTTC.

The chain combines TRBV19 with TRBJ1-5, with D possibly matching TRBD1 (6 bases). The V and J ends lost 5 bases and 4 bases respectively, with 12 bases between them. Germline V gene lookup returns CDR1 LNHDA and CDR2 SQIVND (reference sequence). This CDR3 is built from 14 residues. Written as DNA, the CDR3 is TGTGCCAGTAGTTTCCAGGACAGTAATCAGCCCCAGCATTTT. It encodes CASSFQDSNQPQHF.

This clone was counted between two and nine times. J is TRBJ1-2 and V is TRBV30; 7 nucleotides line up with TRBD1. Losses at the gene ends were 5 bases for V and 6 bases for J; bases not matched to a gene: 6. This CDR3 has 12 residues. Germline V gene sequence: CDR1 GTSNPN, CDR2 SVGIG (reference sequence). The CDR3 nucleotides are TGTGCCTGGGGATCCGGGACAGATGGCTACACCTTC. This translates into CAWGSGTDGYTF.

The J gene is TRBJ2-5, the V gene TRBV18; 7 bases line up with TRBD2. The germline V gene has CDR1 KGHSH and CDR2 LQKENI. The CDR3 covers 14 residues. J gave up 7 bases and V 1 base, and 6 bases lay outside the gene matches. The CDR3 sequence is CASSPREGKGTQYF. The CDR3 region has the DNA TGTGCCAGCTCACCACGGGAGGGGAAGGGGACCCAGTACTTC. The complete variable domain, with remaining parts taken from reference TRBV18 and TRBJ2-5, reads NAGVMQNPRHLVRRRGQEARLRCSPMKGHSHVYWYRQLPEEGLKFMVYLQKENIIDESGMPKERFSAEFPKEGPSILRIQQVVRGDSAAYFCASSPREGKGTQYFGPGTRLLVL.

The chain links TRBV30 to TRBJ2-2; 8 bases map to TRBD1. Germline loops: CDR1 GTSNPN, CDR2 SVGIG (reference sequence). The CDR3 contains 16 residues. In DNA, the CDR3 is TGTGCTGTCAGGGGGCGTCGACAGGGCAACACCGGGGAGCTGTTTTTT. This gives the protein CAVRGRRQGNTGELFF.

The V and J genes are TRBV4-2 and TRBJ2-5; a weak D match, TRBD2 (6 bases). V lost 1 base, J lost 11 bases, and 23 bases lay in between. The CDR3 spans 16 residues. CDR1 is LGHNA and CDR2 is YNFKEQ in the germline V gene. The CDR3 nucleotides are TGTGCCAGCAGCCAAGGGGGAGGCGGACTGGATGGGGAGCAGTACTTC. Protein: CASSQGGGGLDGEQYF.

The chain employs TRBV28 and TRBJ1-5; a weak D match, TRBD1 (5 bases). V was pared by 5 bases and J by 9 bases, with 26 bases between. Germline CDR1 MDHEN, CDR2 SYDVKM. This CDR3 comprises 17 residues. The CDR3 nucleotides read TGTGCCAGCAGTCACAACGCCCAGGGTTTCTGGTCACGGCCCCAGCATTTT. Its translation: CASSHNAQGFWSRPQHF.

This clone was observed once. This chain links TRBV2 with TRBJ1-5; D not resolved. This CDR3 is 12 amino acids long. The germline gives CDR1 SNHLY, CDR2 FYNNEI. Trimming cost V 4 bases and J 3 bases, with 4 bases left between them. CDR3 in amino acids: CASSGNNQPQHF. CDR3 bases: TGTGCCAGCAGTGGTAACAATCAGCCCCAGCATTTT.

The rearrangement links TRBV7-2 to TRBJ2-1, with D perhaps TRBD1 (6 bases). The ends were cut back, 2 bases at V and 0 bases at J, with 14 bases in the middle. The CDR3 runs 17 residues. Germline-derived CDR1 and CDR2 are SGHTA and FQGNSA. The CDR3 bases are TGTGCCAGCAGCTTAACTAGGGGGACATACTCCTACAATGAGCAGTTCTTC. Its translation: CASSLTRGTYSYNEQFF. The whole variable domain, filled in from reference TRBV7-2 and TRBJ2-1, reads GAGVSQSPSNKVTEKGKDVELRCDPISGHTALYWYRQSLGQGLEFLIYFQGNSAPDKSGLPSDRFSAERTGGSVSTLTIQRTQQEDSAVYLCASSLTRGTYSYNEQFFGPGTRLTVL.

The chain recombines TRBV30 with TRBJ2-5, with 8 bases identical to TRBD1. Looked up from germline, CDR1 is GTSNPN and CDR2 is SVGIG (reference sequence). The CDR3 covers 13 residues. V lost 4 bases and J lost 9; bases outside the gene matches: 10. The CDR3 sequence is CAWTGQGTGAQYF. The DNA for the CDR3 is TGTGCCTGGACCGGACAGGGTACGGGGGCCCAGTACTTC.